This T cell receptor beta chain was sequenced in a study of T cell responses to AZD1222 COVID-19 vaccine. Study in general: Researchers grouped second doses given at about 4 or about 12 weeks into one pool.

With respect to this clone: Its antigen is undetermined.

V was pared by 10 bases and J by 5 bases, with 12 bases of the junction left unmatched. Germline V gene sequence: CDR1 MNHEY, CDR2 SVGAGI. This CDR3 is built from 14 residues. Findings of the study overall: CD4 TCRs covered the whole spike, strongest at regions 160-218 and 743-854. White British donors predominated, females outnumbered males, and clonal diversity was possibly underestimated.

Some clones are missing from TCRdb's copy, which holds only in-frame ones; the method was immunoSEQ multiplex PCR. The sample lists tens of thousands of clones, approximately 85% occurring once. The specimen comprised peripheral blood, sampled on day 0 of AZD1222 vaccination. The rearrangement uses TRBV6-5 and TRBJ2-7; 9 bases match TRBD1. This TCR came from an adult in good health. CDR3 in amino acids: CATTRTGEVNEQYF. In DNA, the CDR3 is TGTGCCACGACCAGGACAGGGGAGGTTAACGAGCAGTACTTC.